Below are 3 T cell receptor beta chains sequenced from a single sample in a study of OX40 agonist ivuxolimab in advanced cancers. Profiling relied on immunoSEQ multiplex PCR, and the TCRdb table lists in-frame clones only, not all of them. The data hold some 100,000 clones, with about nine tenths observed a single time. The source material was CD4+ or CD8+ T cells sorted from blood, sampled in a trial of the OX40 agonist ivuxolimab. These receptors all come from an adult with an advanced solid tumor such as melanoma, head and neck, liver or kidney cancer.

J is TRBJ2-5 and V is TRBV29-1; D might be TRBD1 or TRBD2, each matching 6 bases. From germline, CDR1 is SQVTM and CDR2 ANQGSEA. The V end lost 3 bases, the J end lost 6 bases, and 8 bases lay between the germline ends. CDR3 length: 11 amino acids. CDR3 DNA sequence: TGCAGCGTTGATGGGGGGCAGACCCAGTACTTC. It specifies CSVDGGQTQYF.

The CDR3 DNA reads as TGTGCCAGTAGTCGTAGACTAGCGGGAGGTAGCACAGATACGCAGTATTTT. Translated: CASSRRLAGGSTDTQYF. The chain recombines TRBV19 with TRBJ2-3, with 13 bases fitting TRBD2. Germline lookup yields CDR1 LNHDA and CDR2 SQIVND (reference sequence). The CDR3 has 17 amino acids. Losses at the gene ends were 5 bases for V and 0 bases for J; bases not matched to a gene: 5.

This rearrangement joins TRBV6-1 to TRBJ1-1; D is perhaps TRBD1 (5 bases). With 6 bases removed from V and 1 base from J, the gap between germline ends came to 9 bases. This CDR3 has 13 amino acids. The germline gives CDR1 MNHNS, CDR2 SASEGT. The CDR3 here is CASRPGWNTEAFF. Written as DNA, the CDR3 is TGTGCCAGCAGACCAGGGTGGAACACTGAAGCTTTCTTT.